The rows below give T cell receptor beta chains drawn from one sample of a study of beta chain features in type 1 diabetes. TCRdb's copy holds only in-frame clones and misses some; the assay was immunoSEQ multiplex PCR. Of roughly 310,000 clones listed, 11% were seen once; the top ten hold roughly 0.016%. Material: naive CD4+ T cells from blood. The receptor source for this set is a woman aged 25-40 years in good health. Each CDR3 is given with its conserved first and last residue.

v_gene,j_gene,CDR3aa
TRBV29-1,TRBJ2-1,CSVEEGLRGRNEQFF
TRBV19,TRBJ2-1,CASRNRGSSYNEQFF
TRBV7-3,TRBJ2-1,CASSPSGRGDEQFF
TRBV27,TRBJ1-5,CASSLTGVGGVQPQHF
TRBV7-2,TRBJ2-5,CASSPRTGWETQYF
TRBV28,TRBJ2-2,CASRYTNTGELFF
TRBV6-5,TRBJ2-1,CATNPGTSGIDEQFF
TRBV11-3,TRBJ2-3,CASSLAGGAADTQYF
TRBV7-2,TRBJ2-5,CASSLGAGGTGQETQYF
TRBV2,TRBJ2-1,CASYGLAAYNEQFF
TRBV21-1,TRBJ1-4,CASSAWTGDEKLFF
TRBV2,TRBJ2-1,CASSESWASGSSQFF
TRBV7-8,TRBJ2-5,CASSSRDLTRGETQYF
TRBV5-1,TRBJ2-1,CASRSLAGNEQFF
TRBV5-1,TRBJ2-1,CASSGGSGSNNEQFF
TRBV9,TRBJ2-1,CASSVVSSGSPEQFF
TRBV7-9,TRBJ2-3,CASSFTAGGTDTQYF